The 5 T cell receptor beta chains below were found in one sample sequenced in a study of T cell repertoires and HLA-DP antigens. This table comes from immunoSEQ multiplex PCR, and its TCRdb copy is limited to in-frame clones, with some not included. Among about 89,000 clones listed, around nine tenths were seen once. What these receptors recognize is not known. Sample: CD4+ T cells from PBMCs. Source of these receptors: a man in his fifties or sixties in good health and CMV-seronegative.

The V call is TRBV6-5, the J call TRBJ1-5; D is uncertain. V was trimmed by 5 bases and J by 0 bases, leaving 8 bases between them. Germline V CDR1 and CDR2: MNHEY, SVGAGI. This CDR3 is 14 amino acids long. CDR3 DNA sequence: TGTGCCAGCAGTCCCTCCACTAGCAATCAGCCCCAGCATTTT. This gives the protein CASSPSTSNQPQHF.

Here the CDR3 reads CASSNLKGVEQYF. The CDR3 DNA sequence: TGTGCCAGCAGCAATCTCAAGGGGGTCGAGCAGTACTTC. This chain connects TRBV6-5 to TRBJ2-7, with D maybe TRBD1 (6 bases). Germline assignment: CDR1 MNHEY and CDR2 SVGAGI. Trimming stripped 6 bases from V and 6 bases from J, with 15 bases between. This CDR3 is built from 13 residues.

The sample holds one count of this clone. This sequence joins TRBV30 and TRBJ1-4, with D hard to call. CDR1 GTSNPN and CDR2 SVGIG come from the germline V gene (reference sequence). Trimming removed 0 bases at V and 4 bases at J, with 12 bases between. The CDR3 length is 15 residues. In DNA, the CDR3 is TGTGCCTGGAGTGTTGGGCAGGTCCTTAATGAAAAACTGTTTTTT. It translates to CAWSVGQVLNEKLFF.

The chain uses TRBV18 and TRBJ2-7, with a tentative D call TRBD1 (6 bases). V lost 0 bases and J lost 6, with 15 bases in between. Germline V CDR1 and CDR2: KGHSH, LQKENI. CDR3 size: 15 residues. The CDR3 protein is CASSPPLGAVGEQYF. CDR3 nucleotides: TGTGCCAGCTCACCACCGCTGGGGGCCGTGGGCGAGCAGTACTTC.

The chain carries TRBV4-1 and TRBJ1-2; D is possibly TRBD1 (5 bases). The ends were cut back, 3 bases at V and 2 bases at J, with 10 bases in the middle. There are 14 residues in the CDR3. CDR1 MGHRA and CDR2 YSYEKL come from the germline V gene. This CDR3 reads CASSHWTKNYGYTF. CDR3 in DNA: TGCGCCAGCAGCCATTGGACAAAGAACTATGGCTACACCTTC.